The 23 T cell receptor beta chains in this list originate from one sample, sequenced in a study of T cell responses to AZD1222 COVID-19 vaccine. Profiled with immunoSEQ multiplex PCR; TCRdb holds only in-frame clones, not every one. The sample has about 130,000 clones; over 85% are singletons. Sequencing used peripheral blood, obtained on day 0 of AZD1222 vaccination. These receptors all come from an adult in good health.

The gene calls are TRBV2 and TRBJ1-1; D ambiguous. Trimming pared 5 bases from V and 1 base from J, leaving 8 bases between. The length of the CDR3 is 13 residues. Germline V CDR1 and CDR2: SNHLY, FYNNEI. Written as DNA, the CDR3 is TGTGCCAGCAGTTCCCAGCAGAACACTGAAGCTTTCTTT. This encodes CASSSQQNTEAFF.

The chain uses TRBV5-1 and TRBJ2-1, with TRBD2 matching over 7 bases. This CDR3 is 15 amino acids long. V was pared by 4 bases and J by 4 bases, with 8 bases of the junction left unmatched. The germline gives CDR1 SGHRS, CDR2 YFSETQ. The CDR3 is CASSPELADYNEQFF. CDR3 coding DNA: TGCGCCAGCAGCCCCGAGCTAGCGGATTACAATGAGCAGTTCTTC. Supplemented by reference TRBV5-1 and TRBJ2-1, the full variable domain reads KAGVTQTPRYLIKTRGQQVTLSCSPISGHRSVSWYQQTPGQGLQFLFEYFSETQRNKGNFPGRFSGRQFSNSRSEMNVSTLELGDSALYLCASSPELADYNEQFFGPGTRLTVL.

The chain uses TRBV5-1 and TRBJ1-1; 7 nucleotides line up with TRBD1. This CDR3 is 13 amino acids long. CDR1 is SGHRS, CDR2 YFSETQ, per germline. J gave up 4 bases and V 4 bases, and 4 bases lay outside the gene matches. This CDR3 is CASSLRQGTEAFF. In DNA, the CDR3 is TGCGCCAGCAGCCTCCGACAGGGCACTGAAGCTTTCTTT.

J is TRBJ1-5 and V is TRBV28, with D tentatively TRBD1 (6 bases). From germline, CDR1 is MDHEN and CDR2 SYDVKM. CDR3 length equals 17 residues. The V gene lost 1 base and the J gene lost 5 bases, with 18 bases spanning the gap. The CDR3: CASSLFGRGRDHQPQHF. The DNA for the CDR3 is TGTGCCAGCAGTTTATTCGGCCGGGGGCGAGATCATCAGCCCCAGCATTTT.

V is TRBV5-6 and J is TRBJ1-5; a possible D gene is TRBD1 (5 bases). Trimming left V 0 bases short and J 2 bases short, with 12 bases between. The germline CDR1 and CDR2 sequences are SGHDT and YYEEEE. The CDR3 is made up of 16 amino acids. CDR3 region: CASSLGGARGNQPQHF. The CDR3 coding sequence is TGTGCCAGCAGCTTGGGAGGGGCTCGGGGCAATCAGCCCCAGCATTTT.

V is TRBV5-1 and J is TRBJ2-3; D might be TRBD1 (5 bases). The CDR3 covers 15 residues. V lost 4 bases, J lost 0 bases, and 12 bases lay in between. Germline V gene data show CDR1 as SGHRS and CDR2 as YFSETQ. The chain's CDR3 is CASSPGSSSTDTQYF. DNA for the CDR3: TGCGCCAGCAGCCCAGGGTCTTCTAGCACAGATACGCAGTATTTT.

This sequence joins TRBV7-8 and TRBJ2-7; D possibly corresponds to TRBD2 (5 bases). The V gene lost 5 bases and the J gene lost 4 bases, with 12 bases spanning the gap. CDR1 and CDR2 (germline): SGHVS, FQNEAQ. This CDR3 is 13 amino acids long. This CDR3 reads CASSRGSGYEQYF. The CDR3 region has the DNA TGTGCCAGCAGCCGGGGATCAGGTTACGAGCAGTACTTC.

The V and J genes are TRBV5-1 and TRBJ2-7, with TRBD1 matching 9 bases. Germline assignment: CDR1 SGHRS and CDR2 YFSETQ. V was clipped by 3 bases and J by 5 bases; unmatched bases: 9. The CDR3 has 15 residues. CDR3 sequence: CASSSKDRGSNEQYF. Written as DNA, the CDR3 is TGCGCCAGCAGCTCCAAAGACAGGGGGTCCAACGAGCAGTACTTC.

This chain joins TRBV9 and TRBJ1-1; TRBD1 matches at 10 bases. Germline V gene lookup returns CDR1 SGDLS and CDR2 YYNGEE. CDR3 size: 16 residues. J was trimmed by 1 base and V by 3 bases; bases with no gene match: 6. The CDR3: CASSATGGFPNTEAFF. CDR3 nucleotide sequence: TGTGCCAGCAGCGCGACAGGGGGCTTCCCGAACACTGAAGCTTTCTTT.

This chain links TRBV19 with TRBJ2-5, with 8 positions matching TRBD1. Per germline, CDR1 LNHDA and CDR2 SQIVND (reference sequence). The CDR3 contains 14 residues. Germline trimming cut 5 bases from V and 1 base from J; bases unmatched to any gene: 3. Here the CDR3 reads CASSPGGPQETQYF. The CDR3, as DNA: TGTGCCAGTAGTCCAGGGGGCCCCCAAGAGACCCAGTACTTC.

The chain uses TRBV2 and TRBJ1-2; weak D call: TRBD1 (6 bases). V lost 1 base and J 4 bases, leaving 13 bases between the germline ends. CDR1 SNHLY and CDR2 FYNNEI come from the germline V gene. The CDR3 loop spans 15 amino acids. CDR3 nucleotide sequence: TGTGCCAGCAGTGAAGGTTGGCAGGGGCCCTATGGCTACACCTTC. This translates into CASSEGWQGPYGYTF.

This chain uses TRBV5-1 with TRBJ1-1, with TRBD1 matching over 9 bases. The length of the CDR3 is 15 residues. Germline CDR1 and CDR2: SGHRS and YFSETQ. V lost 3 bases, J lost 5 bases, and 8 bases stayed unmatched. The CDR3 here is CASSYPDRGITEAFF. In DNA, the CDR3 is TGCGCCAGCAGCTACCCCGACAGGGGGATTACTGAAGCTTTCTTT.

The chain couples TRBV9 to TRBJ1-2; D is unresolved. The CDR3 covers 13 residues. The V end was cut by 0 bases, the J end by 6 bases, with 9 bases between. The germline CDR1 and CDR2 sequences are SGDLS and YYNGEE. In nucleotides, the CDR3 is TGTGCCAGCAGCGTAGATGGGATAGATGGCTACACCTTC. It specifies CASSVDGIDGYTF.

The chain links TRBV2 to TRBJ1-2, with 7 bases lining up with TRBD1. V trimming: 2 bases; J trimming: 2 bases; junction bases outside the gene matches: 8. CDR1 SNHLY and CDR2 FYNNEI come from the germline V gene. This CDR3 spans 16 amino acids. The CDR3 sequence is CASSEPPNRGNYGYTF. In DNA, the CDR3 is TGTGCCAGCAGTGAACCACCAAACAGGGGAAACTATGGCTACACCTTC.

This chain connects TRBV12-5 to TRBJ1-1; the D is unclear. V lost 1 base, J lost 0 bases, and 9 bases lay in between. Germline V gene sequence: CDR1 LGHNT, CDR2 FRNRAP. The CDR3 consists of 15 residues. The CDR3: CASGLGQGLNTEAFF. The CDR3 DNA reads as TGTGCTAGTGGTTTGGGACAAGGATTGAACACTGAAGCTTTCTTT.

In this sample, this clone turned up once. The junction departs from the called germline gene at one end, perhaps through a read error. The V and J genes are TRBV6-1 and TRBJ1-2; possibly TRBD1 for D (5 bases). The germline V gene has CDR1 MNHNS and CDR2 SASEGT. This CDR3 comprises 12 residues. The CDR3 coding sequence is TGTGCCAGCAGTGAAGGGAGGGAAGGGGTACTCTTC. Translated: CASSEGREGVLF.

J is TRBJ2-7 and V is TRBV6-5; D gene uncertain. The CDR3 is 12 amino acids. Trimming removed 6 bases from V and 4 bases from J, with 10 bases in between. Germline lookup yields CDR1 MNHEY and CDR2 SVGAGI. CDR3 coding DNA: TGTGCCAGCAGCCCCAATGCTTACGAGCAGTACTTC. Translation gives CASSPNAYEQYF.

This chain connects TRBV27 to TRBJ2-4; tentative D call: TRBD2 (5 bases). V was trimmed by 5 bases and J by 7 bases, leaving 15 bases between them. The CDR3 sequence is 14 residues long. The germline V gene has CDR1 MNHEY and CDR2 SMNVEV (reference sequence). The CDR3 reads CASSGGPSGNIQYF. The DNA of the CDR3 is TGTGCCAGCAGTGGTGGACCGTCGGGGAACATTCAGTACTTC.

The chain uses TRBV6-5 and TRBJ2-7; the match to TRBD1 covers 7 bases. The CDR3 spans 11 residues. Germline CDR1 is MNHEY and CDR2 is SVGAGI. The J segment lost 6 bases and the V segment lost 7 bases, leaving 3 bases of the junction unmatched. This CDR3 is CASTDRVEQYF. In DNA form, the CDR3 reads TGTGCCAGCACCGACAGGGTCGAGCAGTACTTC.

This chain connects TRBV7-2 to TRBJ2-3; D uncertain. Trimming shortened V by 4 bases and J by 4 bases, and 9 bases separated the two germline ends. Germline lookup yields CDR1 SGHTA and CDR2 FQGNSA. The CDR3 totals 13 residues. The CDR3 DNA reads TGTGCCAGCAGCTCCCAAGCGTCAGATACGCAGTATTTT. Its translation is CASSSQASDTQYF.

The chain carries TRBV7-2 and TRBJ1-5; D not certain. Per germline, CDR1 SGHTA and CDR2 FQGNSA. This CDR3 is built from 13 residues. The V gene lost 1 base and the J gene lost 5 bases, with 6 bases spanning the gap. CDR3 amino acids: CASSLERYQPQHF. Written as DNA, the CDR3 is TGTGCCAGCAGCTTAGAACGGTATCAGCCCCAGCATTTT.

The chain joins TRBV5-4 to TRBJ1-2; 7 bases line up with TRBD1. Germline V gene sequence: CDR1 SGHNT, CDR2 YYREEE (reference sequence). The CDR3 contains 15 residues. V dropped 0 bases and J dropped 6; count of bases not matched to a gene: 8. Here the CDR3 DNA reads TGTGCCAGCAGCTTGGACCAGGGGGAGTGGAATGGCTACACCTTC. Translation gives CASSLDQGEWNGYTF. The full variable domain, with the rest looked up from reference TRBV5-4 and TRBJ1-2, is ETGVTQSPTHLIKTRGQQVTLRCSSQSGHNTVSWYQQALGQGPQFIFQYYREEENGRGNFPPRFSGLQFPNYSSELNVNALELDDSALYLCASSLDQGEWNGYTFGSGTRLTVV.

This clone was seen only a few times. The V and J genes are TRBV15 and TRBJ1-5; D possibly corresponds to TRBD1 (6 bases). The CDR3 totals 15 residues. V was cut by 0 bases and J by 6 bases, with 12 bases left in between. The germline CDR1 and CDR2 sequences are LNHNV and YYDKDF (reference sequence). CDR3 sequence: CATSREVGGGQPQHF. For the CDR3, the DNA is TGTGCCACCAGCAGAGAAGTCGGGGGCGGTCAGCCCCAGCATTTT. The variable domain in full, with the rest retrieved from reference TRBV15 and TRBJ1-5, is DAMVIQNPRYQVTQFGKPVTLSCSQTLNHNVMYWYQQKSSQAPKLLFHYYDKDFNNEADTPDNFQSRRPNTSFCFLDIRSPGLGDTAMYLCATSREVGGGQPQHFGDGTRLSIL.